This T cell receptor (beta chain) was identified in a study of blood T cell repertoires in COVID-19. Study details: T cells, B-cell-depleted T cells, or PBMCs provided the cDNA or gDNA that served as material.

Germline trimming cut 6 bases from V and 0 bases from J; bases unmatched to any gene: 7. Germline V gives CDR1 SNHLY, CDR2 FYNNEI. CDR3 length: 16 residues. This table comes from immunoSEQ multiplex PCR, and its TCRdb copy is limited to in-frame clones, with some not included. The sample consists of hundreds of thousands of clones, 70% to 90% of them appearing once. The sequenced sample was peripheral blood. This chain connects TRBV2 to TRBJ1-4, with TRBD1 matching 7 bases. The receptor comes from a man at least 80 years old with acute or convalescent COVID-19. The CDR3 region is CASRGQAFATNEKLFF. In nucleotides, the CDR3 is TGTGCCAGCAGAGGACAGGCCTTTGCAACTAATGAAAAACTGTTTTTT.